These 3 T cell receptor beta chains were all obtained from the same sample, sequenced in a study of molecular identifiers for immune sequencing clone quantification. Using its own MiXCR run on the PCR reads, TCRdb lists one record per CDR3 protein. The data hold around 94,000 distinct CDR3 sequences, with about 35% observed a single time. Source material: naive CD8+ T cells from blood, with Jurkat cell RNA spiked in. Subset denoted: FACS-sorted CD8+CD4-CCR7+CD45RA+ naive T cells. All receptors come from a human donor in good health. Some libraries in this study had Jurkat cell RNA spiked in.

This clonotype has just one count. This may come from a read error, since a much larger clone is one base off. The chain employs TRBV28 and TRBJ2-3, with D unclear. CDR1 MDHEN and CDR2 SYDVKM come from the germline V gene. The CDR3 has 15 residues. As DNA, the CDR3 is TGTGCCTGCAGTTTCTCCGGAACTTACACAGATACGCAGTATTTT. Translation: CACSFSGTYTDTQYF.

The rearrangement joins TRBV20-1 to TRBJ1-2; no reliable D call. The germline CDR1 and CDR2 sequences are DFQATT and SNEGSKA (reference sequence). The germline V and J ends were trimmed by 1 base and 8 bases, with 11 bases remaining between them. The CDR3 spans 12 residues. The CDR3 region has the DNA TGCAGTGCTAGAGCCCCCTATGGGGGCTACACCTTC. Translating gives CSARAPYGGYTF.

This clonotype was seen more than once but under ten times. The V gene is TRBV12-3 or TRBV12-4, the J gene TRBJ2-1; D is perhaps TRBD2 (5 bases). This CDR3 is built from 13 residues. The germline V and J ends were trimmed by 5 bases and 15 bases, with 20 bases remaining between them. The CDR3 DNA reads TGTGCCAGCAGTCCCAGTCTGGGGATTGAGGGGTTCTTC. It yields the protein CASSPSLGIEGFF.